Presented here are 18 T cell receptor beta chains from one specimen sequenced in a study of T cell changes during pregnancy in multiple sclerosis. Here immunoSEQ multiplex PCR was the method, and the copy in TCRdb shows in-frame clones only, minus some. Of some 70,000 clones listed, under 90% were seen once; the top ten hold 9% to 9.5%. The material sequenced was peripheral blood, taken after pregnancy. The source is a female donor in good health, enrolled as a control in a pregnancy study.

The V gene is TRBV20-1, the J gene TRBJ1-1, with TRBD1 matching 7 bases. This CDR3 contains 11 residues. Per germline, CDR1 DFQATT and CDR2 SNEGSKA (reference sequence). The CDR3 region has the DNA TGCACCCCAGGGGGTAACACTGAAGCTTTCTTT. It translates to CTPGGNTEAFF.

This sequence joins TRBV7-8 and TRBJ2-3; maybe TRBD1 (7 bases). The CDR3 is made up of 15 amino acids. The ends were cut back, 1 base at V and 4 bases at J, with 12 bases in the middle. The germline CDR1 and CDR2 sequences are SGHVS and FQNEAQ. The CDR3 nucleotides read TGTGCCAGCAGCTTAGGGCAGGGGGGCCCAGATACGCAGTATTTT. Its protein product is CASSLGQGGPDTQYF.

The V gene is TRBV2, the J gene TRBJ1-5, with TRBD1 matching 7 bases. Germline V gene lookup returns CDR1 SNHLY and CDR2 FYNNEI. The junction had 6 bases not matched to a gene; V was cut back by 4 bases and J by 0 bases. The length of the CDR3 is 16 residues. The CDR3 nucleotides read TGTGCCAGCAGTGGACTCCAGGGGGTTAGCAATCAGCCCCAGCATTTT. This encodes CASSGLQGVSNQPQHF.

This clone was counted a single time. The gene calls are TRBV19 and TRBJ1-3; 9 bases align to TRBD1. CDR1 and CDR2 from the germline V gene are LNHDA and SQIVND (reference sequence). This CDR3 has 16 amino acids. Losses at the gene ends were 9 bases for V and 5 bases for J; bases not matched to a gene: 14. The CDR3 bases are TGTGCCAGCAGACCGGGACAGGGCCTTGTACGAAACACCATATATTTT. It specifies CASRPGQGLVRNTIYF.

The V call is TRBV11-2, the J call TRBJ2-5; 12 bases align to TRBD2. Trimming removed 5 bases from V and 5 bases from J; junction bases left unmatched: 6. This CDR3 comprises 15 residues. The germline V gene encodes CDR1 SGHAT and CDR2 FQNNGV. This chain's CDR3 is CASSPGLAGRETQYF. CDR3 nucleotide sequence: TGTGCCAGCAGCCCAGGACTAGCGGGAAGGGAGACCCAGTACTTC.

This chain connects TRBV5-1 to TRBJ1-1, with D possibly TRBD1 on 5 matching bases. Germline CDR1 reads SGHRS; CDR2 reads YFSETQ. CDR3 length: 16 residues. Trimming left V 3 bases short and J 1 base short, with 16 bases between. The CDR3 DNA follows: TGCGCCAGCAGCTCTACCGGGGCGGGGAAGAACACTGAAGCTTTCTTT. This translates into CASSSTGAGKNTEAFF.

The chain carries TRBV30 and TRBJ2-3; D gene unclear. The V end lost 3 bases, the J end lost 5 bases, and 9 bases lay between the germline ends. CDR1 and CDR2 (germline): GTSNPN, SVGIG (reference sequence). The CDR3 runs 12 residues. In nucleotides, the CDR3 is TGTGCCTGGAGGCAGGTGGGAGATACGCAGTATTTT. The encoded protein is CAWRQVGDTQYF.

The chain combines TRBV19 with TRBJ1-5; no definite D call. CDR3 size: 14 residues. Germline V gene lookup returns CDR1 LNHDA and CDR2 SQIVND (reference sequence). Trimming pared 6 bases from V and 0 bases from J, leaving 9 bases between. CDR3 amino acids: CASRGDSSNQPQHF. DNA for the CDR3: TGTGCCAGTAGAGGTGACTCTAGCAATCAGCCCCAGCATTTT.

This chain uses TRBV5-1 with TRBJ2-3; no clear D. The CDR3 runs to 12 residues. Germline lookup yields CDR1 SGHRS and CDR2 YFSETQ. Trimming stripped 4 bases from V and 3 bases from J, with 6 bases between. CDR3 protein: CASSANTDTQYF. CDR3 DNA: TGCGCCAGCAGCGCGAATACAGATACGCAGTATTTT.

V usage is TRBV6-5 and J usage is TRBJ1-2; 9 bases align to TRBD1. The length of the CDR3 is 13 residues. Unmatched junction bases numbered 3, after V lost 6 bases and J lost 4 bases. CDR1 MNHEY and CDR2 SVGAGI come from the germline V gene. Here the CDR3 DNA reads TGTGCCAGCAGACCGGGACAGGGCTATGGCTACACCTTC. It specifies CASRPGQGYGYTF.

The chain links TRBV11-3 to TRBJ2-7, with a tentative D call TRBD2 (5 bases). In germline, CDR1 is SGHNT, CDR2 YENEEA. The length of the CDR3 is 13 residues. Deletions cut 5 bases from V and 10 bases from J, with 18 bases between. The CDR3 region is CASSLGMDSLQYF. CDR3 coding DNA: TGTGCCAGCAGCCTAGGGATGGACTCCCTTCAGTACTTC. Variable domain in full (rest from reference TRBV11-3 and TRBJ2-7): EAGVVQSPRYKIIEKKQPVAFWCNPISGHNTLYWYLQNLGQGPELLIRYENEEAVDDSQLPKDRFSAERLKGVDSTLKIQPAELGDSAVYLCASSLGMDSLQYFGPGTRLTVT.

This clone was picked up a small number of times. The rearrangement uses TRBV19 and TRBJ2-7; a weak D match, TRBD1 (5 bases). CDR3 length: 15 residues. Germline V gene data show CDR1 as LNHDA and CDR2 as SQIVND (reference sequence). With 4 bases removed from V and 3 bases from J, the gap between germline ends came to 16 bases. CDR3 bases: TGTGCCAGTAGTAAAACAGGACCAGCCCTCTACGAGCAGTACTTC. As protein: CASSKTGPALYEQYF.

The CDR3 sequence is CAWSHFAVLAKNIQYF. The DNA of the CDR3 is TGTGCCTGGAGTCACTTTGCGGTACTAGCCAAAAACATTCAGTACTTC. This rearrangement joins TRBV30 to TRBJ2-4; D remains ambiguous. This CDR3 comprises 16 residues. Germline V lookup: CDR1 GTSNPN, CDR2 SVGIG (reference sequence). V was cut by 2 bases and J by 0 bases, with 14 bases left in between.

This sequence joins TRBV5-4 and TRBJ1-1; D is unresolved. The CDR3 contains 12 residues. The V end was cut by 4 bases, the J end by 1 base, with 5 bases between. CDR1 and CDR2 (germline): SGHNT, YYREEE (reference sequence). CDR3 nucleotides: TGTGCCAGCAGCCCCGGGAACACTGAAGCTTTCTTT. Amino acids: CASSPGNTEAFF.

The chain has TRBV9 and TRBJ2-2; 9 positions match TRBD2. CDR3 length: 18 residues. V dropped 3 bases and J dropped 4; count of bases not matched to a gene: 13. Germline CDR1 SGDLS, CDR2 YYNGEE. CDR3: CASSAPFSSGEITGELFF. The CDR3 region has the DNA TGTGCCAGCAGCGCCCCGTTTTCTAGCGGGGAGATCACCGGGGAGCTGTTTTTT.

This chain links TRBV7-8 with TRBJ2-3, with TRBD2 identical over 7 bases. The CDR3 length is 18 residues. Germline V gene sequence: CDR1 SGHVS, CDR2 FQNEAQ. V was pared by 4 bases and J by 2 bases, with 15 bases of the junction left unmatched. CDR3 sequence reads: CASSSAPSQRDPTDTQYF. The CDR3 DNA sequence: TGTGCCAGCAGCTCAGCCCCGTCACAGCGGGACCCCACAGATACGCAGTATTTT. The full variable domain, its missing parts supplied by reference TRBV7-8 and TRBJ2-3, is GAGVSQSPRYKVAKRGQDVALRCDPISGHVSLFWYQQALGQGPEFLTYFQNEAQLDKSGLPSDRFFAERPEGSVSTLKIQRTQQEDSAVYLCASSSAPSQRDPTDTQYFGPGTRLTVL.

V usage is TRBV30 and J usage is TRBJ2-1; D possibly corresponds to TRBD1 (5 bases). Trimming took 4 bases from V and 3 from J, leaving 16 bases between them. Germline V gives CDR1 GTSNPN, CDR2 SVGIG (reference sequence). There are 15 residues in the CDR3. Here the CDR3 reads CAWIKGPVGYNEQFF. CDR3 sequence (DNA): TGTGCCTGGATCAAGGGGCCCGTAGGCTACAATGAGCAGTTCTTC.

J is TRBJ2-6 and V is TRBV6-5, with D possibly being TRBD1 (6 bases). Germline V gene data show CDR1 as MNHEY and CDR2 as SVGAGI. With 7 bases removed from V and 1 base from J, the gap between germline ends came to 8 bases. The CDR3 length is 14 residues. CDR3 protein: CASIGTSGANVLTF. For the CDR3, the DNA is TGTGCCAGCATCGGGACATCTGGGGCCAACGTCCTGACTTTC.